This paragraph reports one T cell receptor (beta chain). Its antigen remains unidentified. Germline CDR1 reads MGHRA; CDR2 reads YSYEKL. The V end lost 3 bases, the J end lost 2 bases, and 21 bases lay between the germline ends. The CDR3 extends over 18 amino acids. These data belong to a study of CD8+ T cells in alopecia areata. Study-level results: Compared with mice, patients displayed less clear TCR sharing, possibly for HLA-related reasons. Sequencing of scalp samples also captures resident alphabeta T cells of normal skin.

RNA was extracted and reverse transcribed into cDNA as the sequencing template. Only in-frame clones appear in the TCRdb table, and some are missing; sequencing was by immunoSEQ multiplex PCR. The data hold 110,000 to 150,000 clones, with 62% observed a single time. The chain is built from TRBV4-1 and TRBJ2-3; D may be TRBD1 or TRBD2 (5 bases each). The sample consisted of CD8+ T cells sorted from blood. The sequence was obtained from a human donor in good health. CDR3 region: CASSQRPGPSKDTDTQYF. CDR3 DNA sequence: TGCGCCAGCAGCCAGAGACCGGGACCCAGCAAAGACACAGATACGCAGTATTTT.